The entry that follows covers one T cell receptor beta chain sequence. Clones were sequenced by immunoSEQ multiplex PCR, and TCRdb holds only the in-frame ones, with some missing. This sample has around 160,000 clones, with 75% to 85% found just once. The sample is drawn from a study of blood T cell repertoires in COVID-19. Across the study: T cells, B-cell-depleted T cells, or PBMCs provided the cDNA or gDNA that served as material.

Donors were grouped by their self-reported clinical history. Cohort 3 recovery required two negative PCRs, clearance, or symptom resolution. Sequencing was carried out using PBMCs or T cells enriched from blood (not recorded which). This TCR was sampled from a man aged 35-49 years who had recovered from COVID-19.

CDR3: CASSQKTSGRTDTQYF. DNA of the CDR3: TGTGCCAGCAGCCAAAAAACTAGCGGACGCACAGATACGCAGTATTTT. The chain is built from TRBV14 and TRBJ2-3; 8 nucleotides match TRBD2. Losses at the gene ends were 2 bases for V and 1 base for J; bases not matched to a gene: 5. The germline V gene has CDR1 SGHDN and CDR2 FVKESK. This CDR3 has 16 residues.